A selection of T cell receptor beta chains follows, all from one sample in a study of siplizumab effects on memory and regulatory T cells. TCRdb keeps only in-frame clones here, not all; method: immunoSEQ multiplex PCR. This table holds 50,000 or so clones, under 98% found once. Sequencing input: naive CD4+ T cells sorted from blood. These receptors all come from a human donor in good health. CDR3s include the opening cysteine and the closing phenylalanine or tryptophan. The D gene is left open where the match is weak. Clone sizes are given selectively: once, few, many, or a class where the clone is expanded.

v_gene	j_gene	d_gene	abundance	CDR3nt	CDR3aa
TRBV6-6	TRBJ2-7	TRBD2	-	TGTGCCAGCAGTTCGACTAGCGGGAGGGCCTACGAGCAGTACTTC	CASSSTSGRAYEQYF
TRBV18	TRBJ2-5	-	-	TGTGCCAGCTCATCCAGGACCCAAGAGACCCAGTACTTC	CASSSRTQETQYF
TRBV25-1	TRBJ1-2	TRBD1	-	TGTGCCAGCAGTGAATATTTCCAGGGGGATGGCTACACCTTC	CASSEYFQGDGYTF
TRBV5-4	TRBJ2-1	-	-	TGTGCCAGCAGCAGGGAGACAGGGAGGCCCTACAATGAGCAGTTCTTC	CASSRETGRPYNEQFF
TRBV5-1	TRBJ1-2	TRBD1	-	TGCGCCAGCAGCTTCCAAGGTGGACAGGGAGATGGCTACACCTTC	CASSFQGGQGDGYTF
TRBV6-5	TRBJ2-5	-	-	TGTGCCAGCAAGCGGACTGGGTCTGGTGGGGACTACTTC	CASKRTGSGGDYF
TRBV5-4	TRBJ2-7	-	-	TGTGCCAGCAGCTCCCTCGACAGGTTGGGGGAGCAGTACTTC	CASSSLDRLGEQYF
TRBV6-1	TRBJ1-5	-	once	TGTGCCAGCAGTGAAAGCAAGGGAAGTCAGCCCCAGCATTTT	CASSESKGSQPQHF
TRBV6-6	TRBJ1-5	TRBD1	once	TGTGCCAGCAGACTGGACAGGGACATCAATCAGCCCCAGCATTTT	CASRLDRDINQPQHF
TRBV5-1	TRBJ1-1	-	-	TGCGCCAGCAGCTTGGAGTCAAGGAACACTGAAGCTTTCTTT	CASSLESRNTEAFF
TRBV6-1	TRBJ1-4	-	-	TGTGCCAGCAGCCGGAGGGACGAAAAACTGTTTTTT	CASSRRDEKLFF
TRBV2	TRBJ2-7	TRBD1	-	TGTGCCAGCCGGAACAGGGGGGACGAGCAGTACTTC	CASRNRGDEQYF
TRBV4-1	TRBJ1-6	-	-	TGCGCCAGCAGCCTCCACCCGACAGTTTATAATTCACCCCTCCACTTT	CASSLHPTVYNSPLHF
TRBV28	TRBJ2-1	-	-	TGTGCCAGCAGTTTGGGACTTCCCCCCTACAATGAGCAGTTCTTC	CASSLGLPPYNEQFF
TRBV5-1	TRBJ2-2	-	-	TGCGCCAGCAGCTTGCCGCTAGATTCCGCCGGGGAGCTGTTTTTT	CASSLPLDSAGELFF
TRBV6-1	TRBJ2-1	TRBD2	-	TGTGCCAGCAGGGGCGGGAGTGTCCCCTACAATGAGCAGTTCTTC	CASRGGSVPYNEQFF
TRBV28	TRBJ1-5	-	-	TGTGCCAGCAGTTTAAGCGTCAGCCATCAGCCCCAGCATTTT	CASSLSVSHQPQHF
TRBV2	TRBJ1-5	-	-	TGTGCCAGCAACGACAGGTTTCCTCAGCCCCAGCATTTT	CASNDRFPQPQHF
TRBV9	TRBJ1-4	-	-	TGTGCCAGCAGCGTAGGGCAGGGGTCCCAGGGTGAAAAACTGTTTTTT	CASSVGQGSQGEKLFF
TRBV19	TRBJ2-2	-	-	TGTGCCAGTAGTATAACTATGTGGTTGGGTGCTGGGGAGCTGTTTTTT	CASSITMWLGAGELFF
TRBV12-5	TRBJ2-7	TRBD1	-	TGTGCTAGTGGTAAACGGACAGGGATCTACGAGCAGTACTTC	CASGKRTGIYEQYF
TRBV30	TRBJ2-2	-	once	TGTGCCTGGAAAGGGGCCGGGCGCGGGGAGCTGTTTTTT	CAWKGAGRGELFF
TRBV30	TRBJ2-1	-	-	TGTGCCTGGAGTGTACTTGGCGGCTACTCCTACAATGAGCAGTTCTTC	CAWSVLGGYSYNEQFF
TRBV5-1	TRBJ1-2	-	-	TGCGCCAGCAGCTTGGCTCCGGGGTTCTATGGCTACACCTTC	CASSLAPGFYGYTF
TRBV7-7	TRBJ2-1	TRBD1	-	TGTGCTAGCAGCTTTGGACAGGGTACCTACAATGAGCAGTTCTTC	CASSFGQGTYNEQFF
TRBV6-5	TRBJ2-7	-	few	TGTGCCAGCAGTTACTCCTATAGGAGCTCCTACGAGCAGTACTTC	CASSYSYRSSYEQYF
TRBV12-5	TRBJ2-2	TRBD2	-	TGTGCTAGTGGCAGACTAGCGGGAGGGCCCGGGGAGCTGTTTTTT	CASGRLAGGPGELFF
TRBV10-3	TRBJ1-4	-	-	TGTGCCGCGGGAGGAACTAATGAAAAACTGTTTTTT	CAAGGTNEKLFF
TRBV30	TRBJ1-4	-	once	TGTGCCTGGAGTCACCAGAGGGGCCGGAATGAAAAACTGTTTTTT	CAWSHQRGRNEKLFF